These 10 T cell receptor beta chains originate from one sample sequenced in a study of HIV-infected patients and healthy controls. Antiretroviral therapy had run roughly three months, about 14 weeks, before follow-up blood collection. No cell fractionation was done, so the repertoire covers all unsorted peripheral blood T cells. About 500 ng RNA was reverse transcribed with alpha and beta constant-region primers. Each of the alpha and beta chains got its own library through chain-specific third strand synthesis with indices. Each CDR3 protein is one row after TCRdb ran MiXCR on the 5' RACE reads. This table has about 8,000 distinct CDR3 sequences, over 6.5% appearing once. The sample consisted of blood, taken during antiretroviral therapy. The receptors derive from an adult with HIV infection.

This clonotype was picked up a small number of times. Found in a library prepared for alpha chains, this beta chain is an off-target read, and its abundance has little meaning. This chain uses TRBV15 with TRBJ2-3; no reliable D call. CDR1 is LNHNV, CDR2 YYDKDF, per germline (reference sequence). The CDR3 is 14 amino acids. V lost 5 bases to trimming and J lost 2 bases, with 11 bases between them. CDR3 residues: CATSPGAFTDTQYF. The CDR3, as DNA: TGTGCCACCAGCCCAGGAGCCTTCACAGATACGCAGTATTTT.

This clonotype was observed at least ten times. This beta chain is a stray sequence in a library constructed for alpha chains; its clone size is not meaningful. This chain joins TRBV12-3 or TRBV12-4 and TRBJ1-5; D ambiguous. Trimming removed 5 bases at V and 2 bases at J, with 10 bases between. This CDR3 region has 14 residues. DNA for the CDR3: TGTGCCAGCAGTCCACCGGCGGGCAATCAGCCCCAGCATTTT. Translation: CASSPPAGNQPQHF.

This clonotype appeared many times. With the library built for alpha chains, this beta chain is off target and its frequency is not meaningful. The chain uses TRBV28 and TRBJ2-3; a weak D match, TRBD2 (5 bases). Germline-derived CDR1 and CDR2 are MDHEN and SYDVKM. Trimming stripped 8 bases from V and 0 bases from J, with 18 bases between. The CDR3 has 16 residues. The CDR3 loop reads CASLTLRVVSTDTQYF. The CDR3 nucleotides are TGTGCCAGCCTCACCTTGAGGGTTGTCAGCACAGATACGCAGTATTTT.

By frequency in the sample, this clonotype is medium-sized. The size of this beta chain means little, since it is a stray read in a library made for alpha chains. In DNA, the CDR3 is TGTGCCAGCAGTTTTTACGGAGATACGCAGTATTTT. Its protein product is CASSFYGDTQYF. This chain uses TRBV12-3 or TRBV12-4 with TRBJ2-3; D remains unclear. V lost 3 bases and J 5 bases, leaving 6 bases between the germline ends. CDR3 length equals 12 residues.

This clonotype rates as medium-sized. Because the library targeted alpha chains, this beta chain is an off-target read whose size means little. This rearrangement joins TRBV9 to TRBJ2-5; D uncertain. V lost 0 bases and J 5 bases, leaving 11 bases between the germline ends. The CDR3 spans 14 residues. Germline V gene lookup returns CDR1 SGDLS and CDR2 YYNGEE. CDR3 nucleotide sequence: TGTGCCAGCAGCGTAGTGGGTTTTGGTGAGACCCAGTACTTC. Its protein product is CASSVVGFGETQYF. Combining the CDR3 with reference TRBV9 and TRBJ2-5 gives the whole variable domain DSGVTQTPKHLITATGQRVTLRCSPRSGDLSVYWYQQSLDQGLQFLIQYYNGEERAKGNILERFSAQQFPDLHSELNLSSLELGDSALYFCASSVVGFGETQYFGPGTRLLVL.

This clonotype was detected many times. This beta chain slipped into a library made for alpha chains as a stray read, so its size is not meaningful. The chain carries TRBV27 and TRBJ2-1; 7 nucleotides line up with TRBD1. CDR1 MNHEY and CDR2 SMNVEV come from the germline V gene (reference sequence). The CDR3 is 17 amino acids. V gave up 5 bases and J gave up 0 bases; unmatched junction bases: 10. CDR3 coding DNA: TGTGCCAGCAGTCCTAGCCCCAGGGGGAGCTCCTACAATGAGCAGTTCTTC. It translates to CASSPSPRGSSYNEQFF.

By share, this clonotype ranks as medium-sized. The library was prepared for alpha chains; this beta chain is a stray read, so its frequency means little. V is TRBV23-1 and J is TRBJ2-3, with TRBD2 matching over 7 bases. TRBV23-1 is noted as an ORF with a role that remains uncertain. The V gene end was trimmed by 1 base and the J gene end by 4 bases; junction bases not matched to a gene: 2. The CDR3 extends over 14 amino acids. The CDR3 reads CASSQWAGADTQYF. Written as DNA, the CDR3 is TGCGCCAGCAGTCAATGGGCGGGAGCAGATACGCAGTATTTT.

This clonotype is judged medium-sized (0.01 to 0.1%). Because this beta chain is a stray read in a library intended to capture alpha chains, its abundance should not be given much weight. This rearrangement joins TRBV5-1 to TRBJ2-3; TRBD1 or TRBD2 may be the D gene (6 bases each). The germline V gene has CDR1 SGHRS and CDR2 YFSETQ. V lost 4 bases, J lost 2 bases, and 11 bases lay in between. The CDR3 spans 14 residues. CDR3 residues: CASSLRGLTDTQYF. The CDR3 nucleotides read TGCGCCAGCAGCCTACGGGGGCTCACAGATACGCAGTATTTT.

This clonotype was counted many times. The library was prepared for alpha chains; this beta chain is a stray read, so its frequency means little. V gene TRBV7-2 combines with J gene TRBJ2-6; unclear D gene. The CDR3 extends over 16 amino acids. The germline gives CDR1 SGHTA, CDR2 FQGNSA. V shed 6 bases and J shed 0 bases, with 12 bases lying between them. CDR3 protein: CASRSTQSSGANVLTF. DNA for the CDR3: TGTGCCAGCAGGTCGACACAGAGCTCTGGGGCCAACGTCCTGACTTTC.

This clonotype was seen at least ten times. Being off target in a library aimed at alpha chains, this beta chain has a size of little meaning. CDR3 nucleotides: TGCGCCAGCAGCTTCCTCGACACGCAAGAGACCCAGTACTTC. It yields the protein CASSFLDTQETQYF. V gene TRBV5-1 combines with J gene TRBJ2-5; D is uncertain. CDR3 length: 14 residues. Looked up from germline, CDR1 is SGHRS and CDR2 is YFSETQ. The V end lost 2 bases, the J end lost 2 bases, and 10 bases lay between the germline ends.